This T cell receptor beta chain was recorded in a study of cytomegalovirus exposure and HLA in healthy donors. General observations from the study: Another analysis was done later, and it associated 15,000 to 20,000 TCR beta sequences with HLA alleles at 0.05 false discovery rate.

This clone was seen a few times. Its specificity is not known. Other DNA sequences of this sample code for an identical CDR3. Primers: 60 Vbeta forward and 13 Jbeta reverse. The protocol was immunoSEQ multiplex PCR, while the TCRdb copy is restricted to in-frame clones and leaves out a portion. The sample contains about 190,000 clones, 60% to 85% of which appear only once. This CDR3 contains 10 residues. CDR1 and CDR2 from the germline V gene are SQVTM and ANQGSEA. The J segment lost 10 bases and the V segment lost 3 bases, leaving 0 bases of the junction unmatched. What was sequenced was PBMCs. This chain uses TRBV29-1 with TRBJ2-1; 7 bases line up with TRBD2. This TCR came from a woman younger than 35 in good health and CMV-seronegative. In DNA, the CDR3 is TGCAGCGTTGAGGGGGGGGAGCAGTTCTTC. Translating it yields CSVEGGEQFF.